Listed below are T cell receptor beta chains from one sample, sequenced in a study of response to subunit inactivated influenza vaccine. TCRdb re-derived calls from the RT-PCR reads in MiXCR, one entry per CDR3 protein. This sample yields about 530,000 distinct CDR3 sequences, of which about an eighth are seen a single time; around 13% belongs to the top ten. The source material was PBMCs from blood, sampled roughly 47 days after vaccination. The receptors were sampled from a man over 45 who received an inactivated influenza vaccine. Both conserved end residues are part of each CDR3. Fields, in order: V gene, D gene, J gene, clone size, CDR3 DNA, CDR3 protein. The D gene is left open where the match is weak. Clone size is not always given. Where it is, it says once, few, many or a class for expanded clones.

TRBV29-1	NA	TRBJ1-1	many	TGCAGCGTTGAGGTCATACCGGGGCAACTGAACACTGAAGCTTTCTTT	CSVEVIPGQLNTEAFF
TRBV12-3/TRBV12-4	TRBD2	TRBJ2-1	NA	TGTGCCAGCAGTTTTAGACTAGCGGGAGGGTATGAGCAGTTCTTC	CASSFRLAGGYEQFF
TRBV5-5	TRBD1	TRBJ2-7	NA	TGTGCCAGCAGCTTGGTGGGAAGACAGGGGAAGCCCTACGAGCAGTACTTC	CASSLVGRQGKPYEQYF
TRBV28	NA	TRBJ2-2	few	TGTGCCAGCAGTTGGGGCGGGGCGGGAACCGGGGAGCTGTTTTTT	CASSWGGAGTGELFF
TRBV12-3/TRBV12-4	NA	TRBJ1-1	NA	TGTGCCAGCGCATACCCAGGGGACCTTCTGAACACTGAAGCTTTCTTT	CASAYPGDLLNTEAFF
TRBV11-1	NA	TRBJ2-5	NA	TGTGCCAGCAGCTTTCGGGTCATTAAGTACCAAGAGACCCAGTACTTC	CASSFRVIKYQETQYF
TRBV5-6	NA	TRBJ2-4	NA	TGTGCCAGCAGCTTGGCCACAGGGGAGGGGAGCTTAGCCAAAAACATTCAGTACTTC	CASSLATGEGSLAKNIQYF
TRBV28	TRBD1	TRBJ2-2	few	TGTGCCAGCAGTTTTCTGGACAGGGTCACCGGGGAGCTGTTTTTT	CASSFLDRVTGELFF
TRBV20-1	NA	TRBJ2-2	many	TGCAGTGCTAGAAGGCGTACCGGGGAGCTGTTTTTT	CSARRRTGELFF
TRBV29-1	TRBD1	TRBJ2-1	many	TGCAGCGCCCGGACAGGGGGGGGGAATGAGCAGTTCTTC	CSARTGGGNEQFF
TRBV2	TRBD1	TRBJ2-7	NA	TGTGCCAGCAGTAAAGGGGGCCAAATGTCCTACGAGCAGTACTTC	CASSKGGQMSYEQYF
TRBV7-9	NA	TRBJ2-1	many	TGTGCCAGCAGTCGACGGGATGAGCAGTTCTTC	CASSRRDEQFF
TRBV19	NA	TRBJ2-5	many	TGTGCCAGCCTCGACAGAACGTCGGGGACCCAGTACTTC	CASLDRTSGTQYF
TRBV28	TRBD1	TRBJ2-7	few	TGTGCCAGCAGTTTATTACAGGGGTCCGTCTACGAGCAGTACTTC	CASSLLQGSVYEQYF
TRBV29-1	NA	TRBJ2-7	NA	TGCAGCGTTGCTAGGCAGGGAAGCTCCTACGAGCAGTACTTC	CSVARQGSSYEQYF
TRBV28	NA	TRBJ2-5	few	TGTGCCAGCACCTGGGTTAGCCGGGAGTGGGCGACCCAGTACTTC	CASTWVSREWATQYF
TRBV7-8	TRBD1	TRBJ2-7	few	TGTGCCAGCAGGGGGACCGGGACAGGATACTACGAGCAGTACTTC	CASRGTGTGYYEQYF
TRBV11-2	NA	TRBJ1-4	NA	TGTGCCAGCAGCCCCGGGGCGACTCGATTGGCAGAGAGACTGTTTTTT	CASSPGATRLAERLFF
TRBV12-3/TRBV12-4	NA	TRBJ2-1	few	TGTGCCAGCAGTTTATCGGGTTCGCTCAATGAGCAGTTCTTC	CASSLSGSLNEQFF
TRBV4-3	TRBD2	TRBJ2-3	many	TGCGCCAGCAGCCAGACTAGCGGGGGGCTTGTAGATACGCAGTATTTT	CASSQTSGGLVDTQYF
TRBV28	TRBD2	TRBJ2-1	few	TGTGCCAGCAGCCGCAAGCCCGGACTAGCGGGAGGGTATGAGCAGTTCTTC	CASSRKPGLAGGYEQFF
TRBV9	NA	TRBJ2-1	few	TGTGCCAGCAGCGTAGTTCCTGGCGATGCGATGGCGGAGCAGTTCTTC	CASSVVPGDAMAEQFF
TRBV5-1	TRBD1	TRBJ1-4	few	TGCGCCAGCAGCTCGGGACAGACAAATGGGAATGAAAAACTGTTTTTT	CASSSGQTNGNEKLFF
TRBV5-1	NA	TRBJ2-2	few	TGCGCCAGCAGCTCGTGGGGGGAGATAAGCGCCGGGGAGCTGTTTTTT	CASSSWGEISAGELFF